This T cell receptor beta chain was recorded in a study of blood T cell repertoires in COVID-19. About the study: PBMCs, B-cell-depleted T cells, or T cells were the source of the cDNA or gDNA that made up the material.

Clones were sequenced by immunoSEQ multiplex PCR, and TCRdb holds only the in-frame ones, with some missing. Of about 190,000 clones in the sample, approximately 79% were seen once. Germline CDR1 reads SGHRS; CDR2 reads YFSETQ. The CDR3 covers 16 residues. Trimming took off 1 base at V and 0 bases at J, with 12 bases between the two ends. V usage is TRBV5-1 and J usage is TRBJ2-3; D is uncertain. The sample consisted of peripheral blood. The sequence derives from a man aged 30-40 years with active or convalescent COVID-19. The CDR3 here is CASSLIGGASTDTQYF. CDR3 in DNA: TGCGCCAGCAGCTTGATCGGCGGAGCTAGCACAGATACGCAGTATTTT.